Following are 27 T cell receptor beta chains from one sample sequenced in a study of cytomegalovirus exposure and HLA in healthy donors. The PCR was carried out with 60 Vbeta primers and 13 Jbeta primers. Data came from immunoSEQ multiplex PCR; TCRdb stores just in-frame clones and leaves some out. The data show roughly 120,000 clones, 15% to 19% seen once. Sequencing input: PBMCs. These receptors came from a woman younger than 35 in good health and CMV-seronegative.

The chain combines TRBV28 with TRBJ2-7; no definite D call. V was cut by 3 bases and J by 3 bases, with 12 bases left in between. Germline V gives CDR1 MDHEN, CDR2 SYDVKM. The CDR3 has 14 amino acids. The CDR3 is CASSFLTDDYEQYF. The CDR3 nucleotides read TGTGCCAGCAGTTTCCTGACTGATGACTACGAGCAGTACTTC.

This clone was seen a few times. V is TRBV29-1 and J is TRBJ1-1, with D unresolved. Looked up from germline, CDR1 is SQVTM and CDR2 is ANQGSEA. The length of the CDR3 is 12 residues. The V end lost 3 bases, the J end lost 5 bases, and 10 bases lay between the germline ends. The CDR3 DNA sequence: TGCAGCGTTGACAGGAGGGAGACTGAAGCTTTCTTT. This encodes CSVDRRETEAFF.

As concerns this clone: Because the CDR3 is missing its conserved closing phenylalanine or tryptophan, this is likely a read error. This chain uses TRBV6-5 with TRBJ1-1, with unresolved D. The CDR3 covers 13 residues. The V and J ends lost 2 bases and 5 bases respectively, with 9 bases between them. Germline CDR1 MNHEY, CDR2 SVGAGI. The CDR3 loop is CASSYREKTEAFL. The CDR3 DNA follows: TGTGCCAGCAGTTACAGGGAGAAAACTGAAGCTTTCTTG.

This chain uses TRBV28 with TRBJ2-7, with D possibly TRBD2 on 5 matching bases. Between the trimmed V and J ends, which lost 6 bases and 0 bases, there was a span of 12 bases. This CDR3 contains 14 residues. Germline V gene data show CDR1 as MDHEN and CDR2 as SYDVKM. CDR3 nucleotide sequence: TGTGCCAGCAGGGGAGCTCAGAGCTCCTACGAGCAGTACTTC. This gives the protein CASRGAQSSYEQYF. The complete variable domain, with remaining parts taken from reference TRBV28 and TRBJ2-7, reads DVKVTQSSRYLVKRTGEKVFLECVQDMDHENMFWYRQDPGLGLRLIYFSYDVKMKEKGDIPEGYSVSREKKERFSLILESASTNQTSMYLCASRGAQSSYEQYFGPGTRLTVT.

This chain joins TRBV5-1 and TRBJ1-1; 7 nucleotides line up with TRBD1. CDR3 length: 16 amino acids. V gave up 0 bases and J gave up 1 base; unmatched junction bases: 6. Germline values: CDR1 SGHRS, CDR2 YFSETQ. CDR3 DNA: TGCGCCAGCAGCTTGGGCTCCGGGACAGCGAACACTGAAGCTTTCTTT. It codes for CASSLGSGTANTEAFF.

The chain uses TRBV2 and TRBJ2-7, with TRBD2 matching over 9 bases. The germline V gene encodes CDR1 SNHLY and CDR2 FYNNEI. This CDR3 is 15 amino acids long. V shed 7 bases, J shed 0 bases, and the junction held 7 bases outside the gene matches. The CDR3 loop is CASIGGRGGSYEQYF. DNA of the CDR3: TGTGCCAGCATTGGAGGGCGGGGGGGCTCCTACGAGCAGTACTTC. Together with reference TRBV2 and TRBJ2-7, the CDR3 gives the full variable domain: EPEVTQTPSHQVTQMGQEVILRCVPISNHLYFYWYRQILGQKVEFLVSFYNNEISEKSEIFDDQFSVERPDGSNFTLKIRSTKLEDSAMYFCASIGGRGGSYEQYFGPGTRLTVT.

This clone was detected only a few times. This CDR3 reads CASSGQGLGYTF. DNA for the CDR3: TGTGCCAGCAGTGGACAGGGTCTCGGCTACACCTTC. The V call is TRBV2, the J call TRBJ1-2, with 7 bases aligning to TRBD1. The CDR3 extends over 12 amino acids. Germline lookup yields CDR1 SNHLY and CDR2 FYNNEI. V was clipped by 4 bases and J by 8 bases; unmatched bases: 4.

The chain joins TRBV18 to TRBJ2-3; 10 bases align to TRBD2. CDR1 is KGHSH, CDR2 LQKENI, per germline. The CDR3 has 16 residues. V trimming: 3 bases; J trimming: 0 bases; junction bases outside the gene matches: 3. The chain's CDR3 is CASSPSSGGSTDTQYF. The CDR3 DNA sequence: TGTGCCAGCTCACCCTCTAGCGGGGGAAGCACAGATACGCAGTATTTT.

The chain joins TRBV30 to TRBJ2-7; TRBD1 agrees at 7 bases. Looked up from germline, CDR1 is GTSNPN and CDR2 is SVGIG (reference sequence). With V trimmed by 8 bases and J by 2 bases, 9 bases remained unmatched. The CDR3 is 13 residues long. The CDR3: CASIQGTTYEQYF. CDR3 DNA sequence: TGTGCCAGCATACAGGGGACGACCTACGAGCAGTACTTC.

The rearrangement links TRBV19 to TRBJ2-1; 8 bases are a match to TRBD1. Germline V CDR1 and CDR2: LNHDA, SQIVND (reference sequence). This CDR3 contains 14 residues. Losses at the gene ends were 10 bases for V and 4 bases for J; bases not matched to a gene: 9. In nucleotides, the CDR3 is TGTGCCACCGCCGACAGGGGCCTTTACAATGAGCAGTTCTTC. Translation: CATADRGLYNEQFF. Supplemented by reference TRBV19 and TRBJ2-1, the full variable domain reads DGGITQSPKYLFRKEGQNVTLSCEQNLNHDAMYWYRQDPGQGLRLIYYSQIVNDFQKGDIAEGYSVSREKKESFPLTVTSAQKNPTAFYLCATADRGLYNEQFFGPGTRLTVL.

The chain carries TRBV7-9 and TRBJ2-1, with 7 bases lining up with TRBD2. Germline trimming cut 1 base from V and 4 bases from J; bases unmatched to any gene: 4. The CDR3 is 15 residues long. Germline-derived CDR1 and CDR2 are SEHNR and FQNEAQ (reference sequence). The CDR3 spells CASSLGSGKYNEQFF. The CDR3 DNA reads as TGTGCCAGCAGCTTAGGCAGCGGGAAATACAATGAGCAGTTCTTC.

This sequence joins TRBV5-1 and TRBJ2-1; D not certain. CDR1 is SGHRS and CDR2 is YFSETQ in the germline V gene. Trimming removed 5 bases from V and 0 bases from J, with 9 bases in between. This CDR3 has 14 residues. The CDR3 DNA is TGCGCCAGCAGGAGCCGGAGCTCCTACAATGAGCAGTTCTTC. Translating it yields CASRSRSSYNEQFF.

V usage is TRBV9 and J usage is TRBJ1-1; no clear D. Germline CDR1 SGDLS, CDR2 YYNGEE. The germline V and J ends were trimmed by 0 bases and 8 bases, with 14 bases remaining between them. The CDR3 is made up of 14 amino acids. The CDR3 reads CASSVAGIIGEAFF. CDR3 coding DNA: TGTGCCAGCAGCGTAGCGGGAATAATAGGGGAAGCTTTCTTT.

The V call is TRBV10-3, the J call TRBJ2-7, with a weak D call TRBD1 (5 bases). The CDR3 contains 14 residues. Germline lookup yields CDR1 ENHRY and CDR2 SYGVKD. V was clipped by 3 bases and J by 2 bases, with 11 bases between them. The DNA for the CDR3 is TGTGCCATCAGTGACCCACAGGAAGCCTACGAGCAGTACTTC. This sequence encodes CAISDPQEAYEQYF.

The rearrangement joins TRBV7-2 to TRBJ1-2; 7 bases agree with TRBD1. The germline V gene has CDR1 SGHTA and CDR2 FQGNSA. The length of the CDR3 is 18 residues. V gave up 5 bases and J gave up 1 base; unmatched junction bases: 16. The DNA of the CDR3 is TGTGCCAGCAGCGCAAACCCACCAGGGGGAATTGGTAACTATGGCTACACCTTC. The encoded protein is CASSANPPGGIGNYGYTF.

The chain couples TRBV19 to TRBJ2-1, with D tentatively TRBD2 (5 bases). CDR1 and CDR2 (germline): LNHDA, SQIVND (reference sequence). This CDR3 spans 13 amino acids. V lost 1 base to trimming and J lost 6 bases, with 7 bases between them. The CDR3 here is CASSIAAGNEQFF. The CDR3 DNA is TGTGCCAGTAGTATAGCTGCGGGCAATGAGCAGTTCTTC.

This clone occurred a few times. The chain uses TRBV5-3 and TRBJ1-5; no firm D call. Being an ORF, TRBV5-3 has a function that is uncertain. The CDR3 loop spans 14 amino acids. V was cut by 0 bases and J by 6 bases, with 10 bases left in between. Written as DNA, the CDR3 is TGTGCCAGAAGCTTGGAGGAGGGTAGTCAGCCCCAGCATTTT. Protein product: CARSLEEGSQPQHF.

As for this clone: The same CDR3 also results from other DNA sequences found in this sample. This CDR3 is CASSGENEQFF. Written as DNA, the CDR3 is TGTGCCAGCAGTGGAGAAAACGAGCAGTTCTTC. V usage is TRBV2 and J usage is TRBJ2-1; no clear D. Germline CDR1 reads SNHLY; CDR2 reads FYNNEI. The CDR3 runs 11 residues. Trimming cost V 4 bases and J 10 bases, with 8 bases left between them.

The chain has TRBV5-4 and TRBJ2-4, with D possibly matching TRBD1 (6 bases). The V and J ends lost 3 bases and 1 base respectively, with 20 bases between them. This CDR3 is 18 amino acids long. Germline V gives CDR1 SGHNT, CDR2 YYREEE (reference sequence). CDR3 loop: CASSSGHGGSLAKNIQYF. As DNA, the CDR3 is TGTGCCAGCAGCTCCGGACATGGGGGCTCTCTTGCCAAAAACATTCAGTACTTC. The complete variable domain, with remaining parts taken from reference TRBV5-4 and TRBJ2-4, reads ETGVTQSPTHLIKTRGQQVTLRCSSQSGHNTVSWYQQALGQGPQFIFQYYREEENGRGNFPPRFSGLQFPNYSSELNVNALELDDSALYLCASSSGHGGSLAKNIQYFGAGTRLSVL.

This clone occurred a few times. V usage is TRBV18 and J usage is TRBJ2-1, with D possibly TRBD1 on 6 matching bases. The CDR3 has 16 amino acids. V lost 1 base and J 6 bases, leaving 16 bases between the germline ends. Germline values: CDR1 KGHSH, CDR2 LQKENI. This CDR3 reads CASSPQRAGASNEQFF. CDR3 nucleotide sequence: TGTGCCAGCTCACCACAGAGGGCAGGGGCTTCCAATGAGCAGTTCTTC. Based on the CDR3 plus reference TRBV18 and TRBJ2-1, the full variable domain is NAGVMQNPRHLVRRRGQEARLRCSPMKGHSHVYWYRQLPEEGLKFMVYLQKENIIDESGMPKERFSAEFPKEGPSILRIQQVVRGDSAAYFCASSPQRAGASNEQFFGPGTRLTVL.

CDR3 DNA sequence: TGTGCCAGCAGCTTAGAGGGAGGGGGTGAAGCTTTCTTT. It yields the protein CASSLEGGGEAFF. The chain links TRBV7-9 to TRBJ1-1; tentative D call: TRBD1 (6 bases). The CDR3 consists of 13 residues. Germline V gives CDR1 SEHNR, CDR2 FQNEAQ (reference sequence). V shed 1 base and J shed 7 bases, with 10 bases lying between them.

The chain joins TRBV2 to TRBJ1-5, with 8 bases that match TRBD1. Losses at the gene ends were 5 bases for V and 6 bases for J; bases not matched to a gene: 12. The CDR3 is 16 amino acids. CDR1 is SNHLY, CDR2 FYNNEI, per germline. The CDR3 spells CASSREQGGTGQPQHF. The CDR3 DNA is TGTGCCAGCAGTCGGGAACAGGGGGGGACCGGTCAGCCCCAGCATTTT.

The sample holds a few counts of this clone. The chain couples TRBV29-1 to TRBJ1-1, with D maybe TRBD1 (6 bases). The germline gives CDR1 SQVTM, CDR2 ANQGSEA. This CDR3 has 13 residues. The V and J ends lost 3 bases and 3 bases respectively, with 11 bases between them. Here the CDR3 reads CSVDRGIDTEAFF. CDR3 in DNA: TGCAGCGTTGATAGGGGGATCGACACTGAAGCTTTCTTT.

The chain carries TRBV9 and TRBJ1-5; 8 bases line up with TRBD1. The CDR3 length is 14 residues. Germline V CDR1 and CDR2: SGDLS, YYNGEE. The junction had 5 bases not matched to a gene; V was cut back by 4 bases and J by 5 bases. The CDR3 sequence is CASSLQGGDQPQHF. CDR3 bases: TGTGCCAGCAGCTTACAGGGGGGGGATCAGCCCCAGCATTTT.

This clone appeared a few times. DNA of the CDR3: TGTGCCAGTAGTATGTCACTAGGGGAGCTGTTTTTT. It translates to CASSMSLGELFF. The chain uses TRBV19 and TRBJ2-2; D ambiguous. The germline V and J ends were trimmed by 3 bases and 8 bases, with 7 bases remaining between them. Germline CDR1 LNHDA, CDR2 SQIVND (reference sequence). This CDR3 has 12 amino acids.

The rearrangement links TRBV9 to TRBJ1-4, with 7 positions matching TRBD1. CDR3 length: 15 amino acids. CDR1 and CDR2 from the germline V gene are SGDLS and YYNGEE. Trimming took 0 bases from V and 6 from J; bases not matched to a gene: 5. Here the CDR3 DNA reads TGTGCCAGCAGCGTAGGCCAAGGGGGCTATGAAAAACTGTTTTTT. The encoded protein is CASSVGQGGYEKLFF.

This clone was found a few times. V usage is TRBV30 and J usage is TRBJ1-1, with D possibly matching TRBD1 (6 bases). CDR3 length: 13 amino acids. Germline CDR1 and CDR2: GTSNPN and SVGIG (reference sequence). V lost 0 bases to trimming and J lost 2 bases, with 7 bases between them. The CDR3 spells CAWSVQGNTEAFF. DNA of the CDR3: TGTGCCTGGAGTGTACAGGGAAACACTGAAGCTTTCTTT.